Below are 17 T cell receptor beta chains sequenced from a single sample in a study of T cell responses to AZD1222 COVID-19 vaccine. Measured with immunoSEQ multiplex PCR; TCRdb has only the in-frame clones, and not every one. Seen here are 130,000 to 150,000 clones, around nine tenths observed once, and the top ten hold around 1.5%. This material consisted of peripheral blood, taken 28 days after the second AZD1222 dose. The receptors originated from an adult who received the AZD1222 COVID-19 vaccine.

This clone was seen once. The chain employs TRBV30 and TRBJ2-1; 7 nucleotides line up with TRBD1. This CDR3 comprises 17 residues. Germline values: CDR1 GTSNPN, CDR2 SVGIG (reference sequence). J was trimmed by 0 bases and V by 2 bases; bases with no gene match: 10. The CDR3 DNA reads TGTGCCTGGAGTACAAGGGGGCGGGTTAGCTCCTACAATGAGCAGTTCTTC. Protein: CAWSTRGRVSSYNEQFF.

V usage is TRBV28 and J usage is TRBJ2-1; 16 bases are a match to TRBD2. The germline gives CDR1 MDHEN, CDR2 SYDVKM. The CDR3 consists of 19 residues. J gave up 3 bases and V 5 bases, and 10 bases lay outside the gene matches. The CDR3, as DNA: TGTGCCAGCAGTCGCGGGACTAGCGGGAGGGGATTTAGCTACAATGAGCAGTTCTTC. It translates to CASSRGTSGRGFSYNEQFF.

This chain links TRBV24-1 with TRBJ1-2; 7 bases fit TRBD1. There are 16 residues in the CDR3. Germline V gene sequence: CDR1 KGHDR, CDR2 SFDVKD. Trimming at V came to 2 bases and at J to 0 bases, leaving 5 bases not matched to a gene. The CDR3 is CATSDSRQGANYGYTF. CDR3 nucleotide sequence: TGTGCCACCAGTGATTCACGACAGGGAGCTAACTATGGCTACACCTTC.

CDR3 bases: TGTGCCAGCAGCAAAGAAGGGAGGGATTCTATCTACGAGCAGTACTTC. Protein sequence: CASSKEGRDSIYEQYF. This chain connects TRBV21-1 to TRBJ2-7; TRBD2, the D gene given by the table, was not confirmed from the DNA. TRBV21-1 is a recognized pseudogene. The CDR3 loop spans 16 amino acids.

CDR3 protein: CASSRGHEAFF. CDR3 DNA sequence: TGTGCCAGCAGCCGGGGACATGAAGCTTTCTTT. The V and J genes are TRBV5-6 and TRBJ1-1, with a tentative D call TRBD1 (6 bases). The CDR3 sequence is 11 residues long. V lost 4 bases to trimming and J lost 7 bases, with 8 bases between them. Germline loops: CDR1 SGHDT, CDR2 YYEEEE.

The CDR3 spells CASSHRTGFYEQYF. CDR3 DNA: TGTGCCAGCAGTCACAGGACAGGATTTTACGAGCAGTACTTC. The rearrangement links TRBV6-6 to TRBJ2-7; 7 nucleotides agree with TRBD1. The CDR3 runs 14 residues. Trimming removed 5 bases from V and 4 bases from J; junction bases left unmatched: 8. Germline V lookup: CDR1 MNHNY, CDR2 SVGAGI (reference sequence).

CDR3 nucleotides: TGTGCCAGCAGTCGGTCAAGCGGTTATGTCTCAAGTGAGCAGTTCTTC. Amino acids: CASSRSSGYVSSEQFF. The chain is built from TRBV6-2 or TRBV6-3 and TRBJ2-1; possibly TRBD2 for D (5 bases). V shed 5 bases and J shed 9 bases, with 23 bases lying between them. The CDR3 runs to 16 residues. The germline CDR1 and CDR2 sequences are MNHEY and SVGEGT.

This chain joins TRBV12-3 or TRBV12-4 and TRBJ2-1; a possible D gene is TRBD2 (6 bases). The CDR3 runs 13 residues. Trimming left V 5 bases short and J 4 bases short, with 9 bases between. Here the CDR3 DNA reads TGTGCCAGCAGTATGGGACTTTACAATGAGCAGTTCTTC. Residues: CASSMGLYNEQFF.

The chain links TRBV28 to TRBJ1-5, with D perhaps TRBD1 (5 bases). The V gene's germline CDR1 is MDHEN and CDR2 SYDVKM. The CDR3 contains 15 residues. The V end was cut by 8 bases, the J end by 0 bases, with 14 bases between. The CDR3 DNA follows: TGTGCCAGCGACAGTGAGGTGACTAGCAATCAGCCCCAGCATTTT. Encoded protein: CASDSEVTSNQPQHF.

This chain connects TRBV23-1 to TRBJ2-5; D not resolved. TRBV23-1 counts as an open reading frame of uncertain function. This CDR3 region has 11 residues. V shed 4 bases and J shed 2 bases, with 2 bases lying between them. CDR3 nucleotide sequence: TGCGCCAGCAGTCTACAAGAGACCCAGTACTTC. This translates into CASSLQETQYF.

J is TRBJ1-3 and V is TRBV10-3; D not resolved. V was shortened by 7 bases and J by 0 bases, with 10 bases between the two germline ends. The CDR3 totals 14 residues. Per germline, CDR1 ENHRY and CDR2 SYGVKD. CDR3 in DNA: TGTGCCATCAACTTCTCGGGCTCTGGAAACACCATATATTTT. It yields the protein CAINFSGSGNTIYF.

This clone turned up a few times. The chain couples TRBV19 to TRBJ1-1; 9 nucleotides agree with TRBD1. This CDR3 has 13 amino acids. Per the germline V gene, CDR1 is LNHDA and CDR2 is SQIVND (reference sequence). Trimming removed 7 bases from V and 5 bases from J; junction bases left unmatched: 5. The chain's CDR3 is CASKRTGETEAFF. The CDR3 nucleotides are TGTGCCAGTAAACGGACAGGGGAGACTGAAGCTTTCTTT.

V usage is TRBV13 and J usage is TRBJ1-2, with TRBD1 matching 7 bases. After removal of 0 bases from V and 14 bases from J, the junction contained 9 bases not matched to a gene. This CDR3 region has 13 residues. The germline V gene has CDR1 PRHDT and CDR2 FYEKMQ (reference sequence). In DNA form, the CDR3 reads TGTGCCAGCAGCTTAGGCCCTCGACAGGGTCTAACCTTC. Amino acid sequence: CASSLGPRQGLTF.

The CDR3 bases are TGTGCCAGCAGCCAAGTACGTCTAGCGGGAGCAGAGACCCAGTACTTC. It yields the protein CASSQVRLAGAETQYF. The J gene is TRBJ2-5, the V gene TRBV4-2, with TRBD2 identical over 10 bases. J gave up 4 bases and V 1 base, and 6 bases lay outside the gene matches. Per the germline V gene, CDR1 is LGHNA and CDR2 is YNFKEQ. This CDR3 has 16 amino acids.

In this sample, this clone turned up once. This chain joins TRBV9 and TRBJ2-1; 12 nucleotides agree with TRBD2. The germline V gene encodes CDR1 SGDLS and CDR2 YYNGEE. The ends lost 3 bases at V and 7 bases at J; junction bases unmatched: 8. CDR3 size: 16 residues. The CDR3 bases are TGTGCCAGCAGCGATAAACTAGCGGGAGGAAGTAATGAGCAGTTCTTC. Translation: CASSDKLAGGSNEQFF.

V usage is TRBV15 and J usage is TRBJ1-2, with 7 bases identical to TRBD1. Looked up from germline, CDR1 is LNHNV and CDR2 is YYDKDF (reference sequence). The V and J ends lost 5 bases and 3 bases, in that order; junction bases with no gene match: 3. The CDR3 has 13 amino acids. DNA of the CDR3: TGTGCCACCAGCCCCGGGACAGACTATGGCTACACCTTC. Translating gives CATSPGTDYGYTF.

This chain links TRBV30 with TRBJ2-2; 8 nucleotides agree with TRBD1. The germline V gene encodes CDR1 GTSNPN and CDR2 SVGIG (reference sequence). The CDR3 has 16 amino acids. After removal of 4 bases from V and 3 bases from J, the junction contained 10 bases not matched to a gene. The CDR3 sequence: CAWKDRDRFYTGELFF. In DNA form, the CDR3 reads TGTGCCTGGAAAGATAGGGACAGGTTCTACACCGGGGAGCTGTTTTTT.